This is a list of T cell receptor beta chains from one sample in a study of PD-1 blockade in mismatch repair-deficient tumors. TCRdb's table, derived via immunoSEQ multiplex PCR, lists solely in-frame clones and lacks some. The table has 85,000 to 130,000 clones, about 79% seen once. The sample here was peripheral blood, taken roughly eight months after starting pembrolizumab. The receptor set was obtained from an adult with mismatch repair-deficient cancer. The conserved cysteine and the conserved F or W are not part of the CDR3 here.

CDR3aa	v_gene	j_gene
ASSLVGLGAGDYEQY	TRBV7-9	TRBJ2-7
ATSSEGTAVPHEKLF	TRBV15	TRBJ1-4
ASTKGDRYD	TRBV21-1	TRBJ2-5
AAGSGTGHEQY	TRBV15	TRBJ2-7
ASSSRAGATGNEQF	TRBV6-5	TRBJ2-1
ASSPDGLAGDYEQY	TRBV11-2	TRBJ2-7
ASSWDIANYGYT	TRBV6-5	TRBJ1-2
AWSVGTANTEAF	TRBV30	TRBJ1-1
ASVMGTEQY	TRBV27	TRBJ2-7
ASSSGTGGYNEQF	TRBV5-6	TRBJ2-1
ANWNGDTYEQY	TRBV21-1	TRBJ2-7
ASRGYEQY	TRBV6-1	TRBJ2-7
ASSQDGQGYQPQH	TRBV4-1	TRBJ1-5
ASSSRLSGYYEQY	TRBV5-6	TRBJ2-7
ASSFQTGSGANVLT	TRBV6-6	TRBJ2-6
ASSSMTSGGTSYNEQF	TRBV7-9	TRBJ2-1
ASSLDPREALEQY	TRBV11-2	TRBJ2-7
ASSPVGQGNEQY	TRBV5-4	TRBJ2-7
ASRLQGSLKKAF	TRBV27	TRBJ1-1
ASSLVPGTSTDTQY	TRBV5-1	TRBJ2-3
SVEGGLGTDTQY	TRBV29-1	TRBJ2-3
ASSADRGTEAF	TRBV10-1	TRBJ1-1